This T cell receptor (beta chain) came from a study of identical twins. V lost 3 bases to trimming and J lost 3 bases; unmatched junction nucleotides: 10. Germline lookup yields CDR1 DFQATT and CDR2 SNEGSKA (reference sequence). The length of the CDR3 is 15 residues. TCRdb re-called the 5' RACE reads through MiXCR, storing one row per CDR3 protein. Altogether 500,000 to 700,000 distinct CDR3 sequences are present, under 8.5% being singletons, with the ten largest covering 1.5% to 2%. These sequences were also reported in another study, on yellow fever vaccine responses in identical twins.

The chain links TRBV20-1 to TRBJ2-7; 8 nucleotides match TRBD2. This receptor was taken from a woman aged 18-30 years in good health. Sequencing used PBMCs. In nucleotides, the CDR3 is TGCAGTGCTAGCGATCTAGCGGGCCCTTTCTACGAGCAGTACTTC. Residues: CSASDLAGPFYEQYF.